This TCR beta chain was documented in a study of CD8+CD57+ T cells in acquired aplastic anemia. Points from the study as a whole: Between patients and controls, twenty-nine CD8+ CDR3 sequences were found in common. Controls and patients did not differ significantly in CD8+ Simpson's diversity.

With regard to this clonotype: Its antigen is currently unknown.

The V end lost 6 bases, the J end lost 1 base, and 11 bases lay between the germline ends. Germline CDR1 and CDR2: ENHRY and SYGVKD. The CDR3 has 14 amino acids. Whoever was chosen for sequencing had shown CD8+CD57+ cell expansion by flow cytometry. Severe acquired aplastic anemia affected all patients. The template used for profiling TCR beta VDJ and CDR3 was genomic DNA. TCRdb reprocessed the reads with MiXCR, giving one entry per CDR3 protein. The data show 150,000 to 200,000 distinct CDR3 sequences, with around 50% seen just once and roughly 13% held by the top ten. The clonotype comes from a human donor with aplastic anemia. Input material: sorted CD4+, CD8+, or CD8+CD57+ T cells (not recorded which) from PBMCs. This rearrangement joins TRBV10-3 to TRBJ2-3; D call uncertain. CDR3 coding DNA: TGTGCCATCAGGGTGGGTGGGGGCACAGATACGCAGTATTTT. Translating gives CAIRVGGGTDTQYF.